The clone carrying this TCR beta chain was detected only a few times. V lost 8 bases and J lost 7; bases outside the gene matches: 8. This CDR3 contains 14 residues. Germline values: CDR1 MNHEY, CDR2 SVGAGI. These data come from a study of control samples from healthy donors and cancer patients. Generated by immunoSEQ multiplex PCR, the TCRdb table keeps only in-frame clones and is missing some. The sample has 110,000 or so clones; 80% to 90% are singletons. The chain joins TRBV6-5 to TRBJ1-1, with 12 bases that match TRBD1. The sequence was collected from a man aged 25-40 years in good health. The specimen was blood. The CDR3 here is CASVTGQGADEAFF. The CDR3 DNA reads as TGTGCCAGCGTAACGGGACAGGGGGCTGATGAAGCTTTCTTT.